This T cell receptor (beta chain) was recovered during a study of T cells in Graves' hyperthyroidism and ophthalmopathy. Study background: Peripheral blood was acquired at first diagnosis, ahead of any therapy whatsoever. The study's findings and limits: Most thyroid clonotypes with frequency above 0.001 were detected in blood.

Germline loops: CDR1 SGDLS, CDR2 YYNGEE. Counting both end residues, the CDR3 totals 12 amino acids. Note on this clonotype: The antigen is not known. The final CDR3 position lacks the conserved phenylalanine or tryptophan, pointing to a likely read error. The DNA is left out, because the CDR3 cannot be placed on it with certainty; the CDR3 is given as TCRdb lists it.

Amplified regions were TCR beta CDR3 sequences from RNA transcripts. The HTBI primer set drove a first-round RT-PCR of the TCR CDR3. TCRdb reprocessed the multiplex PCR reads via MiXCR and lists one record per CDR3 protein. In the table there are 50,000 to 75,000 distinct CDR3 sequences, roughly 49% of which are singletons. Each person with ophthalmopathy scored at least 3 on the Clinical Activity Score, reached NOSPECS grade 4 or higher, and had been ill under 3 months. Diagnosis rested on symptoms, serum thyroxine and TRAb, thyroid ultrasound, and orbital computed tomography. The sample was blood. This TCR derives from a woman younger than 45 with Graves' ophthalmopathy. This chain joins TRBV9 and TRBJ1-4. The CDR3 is CVSSLSSGTSFY.